What follows describes a single TCR beta chain. What it binds is unknown. Method: immunoSEQ multiplex PCR; TCRdb's copy keeps in-frame clones and lacks some. Here the sample spans 40,000 to 50,000 clones, 88% being singletons. The sample comes from a study of T cells in localized non-small cell lung cancer. Whole-study findings and limits: Without multi-region sequencing, intratumor heterogeneity could not be excluded. Of the top 100 tumor clones, median roughly 60 were in adjacent lung, 25 to 30 among its top 100.

The specimen comprised peripheral blood, sampled before any cancer treatment. The TCR was taken from a female donor of 60 years or more with stage I squamous cell lung carcinoma.

This chain's CDR3 is CASSQGWGFANEQYF. The CDR3 nucleotides are TGTGCCAGCAGCCAAGGGTGGGGTTTTGCGAACGAGCAGTACTTC. V gene TRBV7-6 combines with J gene TRBJ2-7, with unresolved D. The V gene lost 5 bases and the J gene lost 5 bases, with 19 bases spanning the gap. Germline assignment: CDR1 SGHVS and CDR2 FNYEAQ. This CDR3 spans 15 amino acids.